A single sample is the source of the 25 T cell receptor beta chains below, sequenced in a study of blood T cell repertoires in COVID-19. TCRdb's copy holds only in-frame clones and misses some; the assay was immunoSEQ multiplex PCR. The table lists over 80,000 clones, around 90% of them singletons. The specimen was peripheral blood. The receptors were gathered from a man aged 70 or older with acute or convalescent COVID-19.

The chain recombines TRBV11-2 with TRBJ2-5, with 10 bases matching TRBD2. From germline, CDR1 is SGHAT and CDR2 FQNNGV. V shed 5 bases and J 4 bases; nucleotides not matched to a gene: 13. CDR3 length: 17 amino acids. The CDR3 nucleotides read TGTGCCAGCAGCATCGGGACTAGCGTGGGGGGAGGAGAGACCCAGTACTTC. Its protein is CASSIGTSVGGGETQYF.

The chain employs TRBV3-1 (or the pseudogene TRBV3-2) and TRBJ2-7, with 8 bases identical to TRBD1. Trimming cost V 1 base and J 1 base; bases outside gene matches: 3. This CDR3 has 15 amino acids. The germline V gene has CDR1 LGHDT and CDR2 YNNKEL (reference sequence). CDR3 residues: CASSQATGVSYEQYF. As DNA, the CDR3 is TGTGCCAGCAGCCAAGCGACAGGGGTGTCCTACGAGCAGTACTTC.

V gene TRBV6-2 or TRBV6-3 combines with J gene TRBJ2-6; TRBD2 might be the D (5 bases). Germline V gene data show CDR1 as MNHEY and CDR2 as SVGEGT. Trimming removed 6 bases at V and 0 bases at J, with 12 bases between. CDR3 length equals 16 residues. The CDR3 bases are TGTGCCAGCAGCCCCGGGGTGGGCTCTGGGGCCAACGTCCTGACTTTC. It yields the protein CASSPGVGSGANVLTF.

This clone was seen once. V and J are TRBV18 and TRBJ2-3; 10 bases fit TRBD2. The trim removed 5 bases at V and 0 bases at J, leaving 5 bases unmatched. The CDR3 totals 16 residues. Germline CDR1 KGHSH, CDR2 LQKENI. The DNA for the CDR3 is TGTGCCAGCTCATCCATTAGCGGGGGGAGCACAGATACGCAGTATTTT. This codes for CASSSISGGSTDTQYF.

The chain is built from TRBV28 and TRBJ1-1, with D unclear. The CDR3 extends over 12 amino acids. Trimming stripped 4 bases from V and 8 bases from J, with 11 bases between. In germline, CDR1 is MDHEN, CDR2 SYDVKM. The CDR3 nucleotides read TGTGCCAGCAGTTGGAGCCAAGCCGAAGCTTTCTTT. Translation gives CASSWSQAEAFF. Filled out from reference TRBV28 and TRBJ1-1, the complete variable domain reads DVKVTQSSRYLVKRTGEKVFLECVQDMDHENMFWYRQDPGLGLRLIYFSYDVKMKEKGDIPEGYSVSREKKERFSLILESASTNQTSMYLCASSWSQAEAFFGQGTRLTVV.

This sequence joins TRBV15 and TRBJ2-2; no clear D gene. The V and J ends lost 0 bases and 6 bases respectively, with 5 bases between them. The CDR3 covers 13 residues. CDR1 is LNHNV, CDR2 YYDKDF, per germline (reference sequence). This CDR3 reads CATSRDEAGELFF. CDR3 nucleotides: TGTGCCACCAGCAGAGATGAGGCCGGGGAGCTGTTTTTT.

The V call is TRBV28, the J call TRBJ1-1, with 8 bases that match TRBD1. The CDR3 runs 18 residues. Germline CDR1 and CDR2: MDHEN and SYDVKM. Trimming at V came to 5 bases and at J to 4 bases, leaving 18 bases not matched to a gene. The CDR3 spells CASSTLLGAGGRGTEAFF. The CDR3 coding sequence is TGTGCCAGCAGTACACTCCTAGGGGCAGGGGGCAGGGGCACTGAAGCTTTCTTT.

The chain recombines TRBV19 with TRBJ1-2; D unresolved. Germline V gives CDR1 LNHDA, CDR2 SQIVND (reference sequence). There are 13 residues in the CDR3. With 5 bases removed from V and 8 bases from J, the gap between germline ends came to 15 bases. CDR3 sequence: CASSLLWNSGYTF. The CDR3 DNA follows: TGTGCCAGTAGTTTACTTTGGAATAGCGGCTACACCTTC.

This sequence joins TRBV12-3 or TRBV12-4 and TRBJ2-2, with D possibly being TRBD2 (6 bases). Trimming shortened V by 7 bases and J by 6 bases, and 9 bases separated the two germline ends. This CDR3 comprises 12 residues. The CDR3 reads CASTERAGELFF. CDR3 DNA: TGTGCCAGCACCGAGCGGGCCGGGGAGCTGTTTTTT.

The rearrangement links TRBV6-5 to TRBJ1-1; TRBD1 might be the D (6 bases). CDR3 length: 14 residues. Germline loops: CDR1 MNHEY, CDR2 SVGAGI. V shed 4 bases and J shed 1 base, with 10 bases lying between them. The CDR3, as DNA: TGTGCCAGCAGTTCCGCGACAGGGAACACTGAAGCTTTCTTT. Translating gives CASSSATGNTEAFF.

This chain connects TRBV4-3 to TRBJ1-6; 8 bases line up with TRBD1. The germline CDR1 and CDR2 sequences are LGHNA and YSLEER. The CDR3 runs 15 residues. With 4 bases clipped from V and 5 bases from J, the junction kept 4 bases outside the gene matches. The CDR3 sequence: CASSPGQGNNSPLHF. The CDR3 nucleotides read TGCGCCAGCAGCCCCGGACAGGGTAATAATTCACCCCTCCACTTT.

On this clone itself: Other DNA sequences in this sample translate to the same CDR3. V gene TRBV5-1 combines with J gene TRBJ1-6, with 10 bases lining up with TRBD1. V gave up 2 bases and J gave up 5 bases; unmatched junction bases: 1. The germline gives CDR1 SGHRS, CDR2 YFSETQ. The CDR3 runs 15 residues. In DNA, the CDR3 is TGCGCCAGCAGCTTCGGACAGGGGGATAATTCACCCCTCCACTTT. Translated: CASSFGQGDNSPLHF.

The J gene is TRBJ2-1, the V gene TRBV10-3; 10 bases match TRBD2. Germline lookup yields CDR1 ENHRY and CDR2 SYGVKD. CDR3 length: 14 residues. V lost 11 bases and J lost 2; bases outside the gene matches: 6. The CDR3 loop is CAVKREGPYNEQFF. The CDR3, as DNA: TGTGCCGTCAAGCGGGAGGGCCCCTACAATGAGCAGTTCTTC.

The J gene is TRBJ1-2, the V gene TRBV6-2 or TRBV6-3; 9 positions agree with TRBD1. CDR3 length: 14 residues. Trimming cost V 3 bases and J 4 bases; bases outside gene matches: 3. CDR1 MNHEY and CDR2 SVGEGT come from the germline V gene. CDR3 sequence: CASSYSTGGYGYTF. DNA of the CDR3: TGTGCCAGCAGTTATTCGACAGGGGGCTATGGCTACACCTTC.

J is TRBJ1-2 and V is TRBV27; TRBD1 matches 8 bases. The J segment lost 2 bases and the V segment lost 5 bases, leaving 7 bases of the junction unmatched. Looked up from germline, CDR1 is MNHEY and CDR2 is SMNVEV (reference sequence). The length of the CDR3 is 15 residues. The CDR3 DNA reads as TGTGCCAGCAGTCCGGACAGGGACAAGAACTATGGCTACACCTTC. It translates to CASSPDRDKNYGYTF.

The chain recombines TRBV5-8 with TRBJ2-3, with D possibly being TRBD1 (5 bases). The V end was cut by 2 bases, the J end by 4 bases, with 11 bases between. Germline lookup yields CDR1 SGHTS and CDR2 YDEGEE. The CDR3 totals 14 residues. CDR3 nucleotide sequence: TGTGCCAGCAGCTTTAAAGGGGTGGCAGATACGCAGTATTTT. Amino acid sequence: CASSFKGVADTQYF.

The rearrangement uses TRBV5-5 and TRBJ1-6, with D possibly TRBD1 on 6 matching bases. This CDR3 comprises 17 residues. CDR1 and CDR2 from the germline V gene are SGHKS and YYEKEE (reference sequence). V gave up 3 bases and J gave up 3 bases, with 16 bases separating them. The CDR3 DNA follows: TGTGCCAGCAGCTGGGGGCCGGAAGATCTCTATAATTCACCCCTCCACTTT. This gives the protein CASSWGPEDLYNSPLHF.

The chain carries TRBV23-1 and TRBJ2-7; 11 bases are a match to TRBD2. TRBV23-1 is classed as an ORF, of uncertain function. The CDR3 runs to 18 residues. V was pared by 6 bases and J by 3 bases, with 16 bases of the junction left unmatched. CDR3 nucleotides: TGCGCCAGCAGCCACAGGGTCTCCACTCTAGCGGGGGGCTACGAGCAGTACTTC. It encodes CASSHRVSTLAGGYEQYF.

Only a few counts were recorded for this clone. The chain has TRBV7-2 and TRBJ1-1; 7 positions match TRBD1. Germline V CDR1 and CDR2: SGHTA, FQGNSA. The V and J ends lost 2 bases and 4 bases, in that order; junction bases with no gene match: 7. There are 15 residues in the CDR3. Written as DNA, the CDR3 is TGTGCCAGCAGCTTACTGGGACAGCCGGGCACTGAAGCTTTCTTT. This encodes CASSLLGQPGTEAFF.

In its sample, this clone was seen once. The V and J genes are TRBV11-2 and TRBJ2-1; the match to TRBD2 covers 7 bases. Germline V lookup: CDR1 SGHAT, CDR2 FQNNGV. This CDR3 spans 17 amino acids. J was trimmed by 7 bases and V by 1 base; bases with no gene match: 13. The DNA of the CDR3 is TGTGCCAGCAGCTTAGGCTCCCTCGCGGGAGCCCAGAATGAGCAGTTCTTC. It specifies CASSLGSLAGAQNEQFF.

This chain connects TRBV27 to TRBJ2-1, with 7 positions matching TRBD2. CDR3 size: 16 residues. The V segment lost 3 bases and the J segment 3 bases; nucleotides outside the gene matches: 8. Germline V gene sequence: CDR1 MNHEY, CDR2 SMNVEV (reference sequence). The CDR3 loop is CASSFWGSSGYNEQFF. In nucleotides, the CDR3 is TGTGCCAGCAGTTTCTGGGGTTCTAGCGGCTACAATGAGCAGTTCTTC.

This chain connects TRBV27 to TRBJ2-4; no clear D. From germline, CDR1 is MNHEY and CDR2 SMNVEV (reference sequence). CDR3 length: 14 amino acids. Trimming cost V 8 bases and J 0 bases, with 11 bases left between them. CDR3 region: CASGSELAKNIQYF. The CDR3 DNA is TGTGCCAGCGGATCGGAGCTAGCCAAAAACATTCAGTACTTC.

The CDR3 sequence: CASSRGVGAGFFNEQFF. The CDR3 bases are TGTGCCAGCAGTCGCGGGGTGGGAGCGGGATTCTTTAATGAGCAGTTCTTC. The rearrangement joins TRBV6-2 or TRBV6-3 to TRBJ2-1, with 7 bases fitting TRBD2. V trimming: 5 bases; J trimming: 7 bases; junction bases outside the gene matches: 17. Germline CDR1 reads MNHEY; CDR2 reads SVGEGT. The length of the CDR3 is 17 residues.

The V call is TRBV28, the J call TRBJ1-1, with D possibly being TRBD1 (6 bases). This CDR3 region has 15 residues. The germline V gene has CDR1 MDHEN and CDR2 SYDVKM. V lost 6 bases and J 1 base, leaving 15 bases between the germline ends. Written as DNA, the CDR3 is TGTGCCAGCAGCAACCCGGGACATAGGAACACTGAAGCTTTCTTT. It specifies CASSNPGHRNTEAFF.

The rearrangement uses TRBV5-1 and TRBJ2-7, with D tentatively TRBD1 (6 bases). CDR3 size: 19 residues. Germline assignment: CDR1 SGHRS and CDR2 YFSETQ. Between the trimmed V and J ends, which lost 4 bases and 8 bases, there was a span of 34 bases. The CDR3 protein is CASSPGPRYVDGARDKQYF. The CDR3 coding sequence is TGCGCCAGCAGCCCGGGACCGAGGTACGTGGACGGGGCCCGGGACAAGCAGTACTTC.